This T cell receptor beta chain was obtained from a study of shared clonotypes between healthy human individuals. Assay: immunoSEQ multiplex PCR; the TCRdb copy retains only in-frame clones and omits some. Here the sample spans millions of clones, more than 85% being singletons. The CDR3 extends over 16 amino acids. Trimming pared 0 bases from V and 0 bases from J, leaving 12 bases between. Germline CDR1 and CDR2: SGHDT and YYEEEE. The sample taken for sequencing was naive CD4+ T cells from PBMCs. This sample's subset: CD45RA+ positively selected. The sequence derives from a man in his late teens or twenties in good health. Some clones in this sample may be carry-over from other donors' samples. The rearrangement joins TRBV5-6 to TRBJ1-1, with D unclear. In nucleotides, the CDR3 is TGTGCCAGCAGCTTGGTTCGGGCAAATCTGAACACTGAAGCTTTCTTT. The encoded protein is CASSLVRANLNTEAFF.